The 26 T cell receptor beta chains given below trace back to one sample, sequenced in a study of blood T cell repertoires in COVID-19. Only in-frame clones appear in the TCRdb table, and some are missing; sequencing was by immunoSEQ multiplex PCR. Of 380,000 or so clones in the sample, about 90% were seen once. The sample taken for sequencing was peripheral blood. Receptors originate from a man between 35 and 55 years old with acute or convalescent COVID-19.

This sequence joins TRBV2 and TRBJ1-2; TRBD1 matches at 7 bases. CDR1 is SNHLY, CDR2 FYNNEI, per germline. V lost 6 bases and J lost 5; bases outside the gene matches: 6. The CDR3 consists of 13 residues. The CDR3 protein is CASSDRVNYGYTF. CDR3 nucleotides: TGTGCCAGCAGCGACAGGGTGAATTATGGCTACACCTTC.

The chain recombines TRBV5-1 with TRBJ2-3, with D possibly matching TRBD1 (5 bases). The CDR3 is 16 amino acids. Germline CDR1 is SGHRS and CDR2 is YFSETQ. V lost 0 bases and J lost 2, with 13 bases in between. CDR3 loop: CASSLEGRVVTDTQYF. In DNA form, the CDR3 reads TGCGCCAGCAGCTTGGAAGGCAGGGTAGTCACAGATACGCAGTATTTT.

In DNA form, the CDR3 reads TGTGCCAGCAGACCCGGACAGGGTTTCCGTGGAAACACCATATATTTT. It encodes CASRPGQGFRGNTIYF. The V gene is TRBV6-6, the J gene TRBJ1-3; 8 nucleotides align to TRBD1. CDR3 length: 16 residues. With 6 bases clipped from V and 3 bases from J, the junction kept 10 bases outside the gene matches. CDR1 and CDR2 from the germline V gene are MNHNY and SVGAGI (reference sequence).

The chain uses TRBV27 and TRBJ2-3; maybe TRBD2 (6 bases). This CDR3 is 16 amino acids long. The germline V and J ends were trimmed by 7 bases and 6 bases, with 23 bases remaining between them. Germline CDR1 reads MNHEY; CDR2 reads SMNVEV (reference sequence). The CDR3 DNA reads TGTGCCAGCACCCTCGATCCCGACGGGAGAGGCGATACGCAGTATTTT. It encodes CASTLDPDGRGDTQYF.

Remarks on this clone: The identical CDR3 is also encoded by other nucleotide sequences in the sample. The chain couples TRBV15 to TRBJ2-7; TRBD1 matches 10 bases. The CDR3 consists of 13 residues. CDR1 LNHNV and CDR2 YYDKDF come from the germline V gene (reference sequence). After removal of 5 bases from V and 4 bases from J, the junction contained 2 bases not matched to a gene. CDR3 sequence: CATSRDRGYEQYF. CDR3 nucleotide sequence: TGTGCCACCAGCCGGGACAGGGGTTACGAGCAGTACTTC.

V gene TRBV30 combines with J gene TRBJ1-2; D gene uncertain. Germline V gene data show CDR1 as GTSNPN and CDR2 as SVGIG (reference sequence). V was clipped by 3 bases and J by 4 bases, with 12 bases between them. The CDR3 has 13 amino acids. The DNA for the CDR3 is TGTGCCTGGAGCCCAAACAAGATCTATGGCTACACCTTC. The encoded protein is CAWSPNKIYGYTF. Drawing the rest from reference TRBV30 and TRBJ1-2, the complete variable domain is SQTIHQWPATLVQPVGSPLSLECTVEGTSNPNLYWYRQAAGRGLQLLFYSVGIGQISSEVPQNLSASRPQDRQFILSSKKLLLSDSGFYLCAWSPNKIYGYTFGSGTRLTVV.

To note about this clone: Mismatch with germline at one junction end may stem from a read error. The chain has TRBV7-7 and TRBJ2-7, with 8 positions matching TRBD1. The CDR3 extends over 15 amino acids. Germline CDR1 reads SSHAT; CDR2 reads FNYEAQ (reference sequence). The CDR3 spells CASSPGTGPSYEQYF. In nucleotides, the CDR3 is TGTGCTAGCAGCCCAGGGACAGGACCTTCCTACGAGCAGTACTTC.

The J gene is TRBJ2-7, the V gene TRBV7-2; 7 positions agree with TRBD2. V trimming: 2 bases; J trimming: 2 bases; junction bases outside the gene matches: 0. This CDR3 region has 13 residues. The germline V gene has CDR1 SGHTA and CDR2 FQGNSA. Written as DNA, the CDR3 is TGTGCCAGCAGCTTAAGCGGGGCCTACGAGCAGTACTTC. This encodes CASSLSGAYEQYF. Full variable domain (rest looked up from reference TRBV7-2 and TRBJ2-7): GAGVSQSPSNKVTEKGKDVELRCDPISGHTALYWYRQSLGQGLEFLIYFQGNSAPDKSGLPSDRFSAERTGGSVSTLTIQRTQQEDSAVYLCASSLSGAYEQYFGPGTRLTVT.

This clone came up a few times. The rearrangement links TRBV29-1 to TRBJ1-3; the D gene is possibly TRBD1 (6 bases). The V end lost 6 bases, the J end lost 8 bases, and 11 bases lay between the germline ends. The germline V gene has CDR1 SQVTM and CDR2 ANQGSEA. CDR3 size: 11 residues. CDR3 DNA: TGCAGCGTATCGGGGGGCCACACCATATATTTT. Residues: CSVSGGHTIYF. The full variable domain, rest sourced from reference TRBV29-1 and TRBJ1-3, is SAVISQKPSRDICQRGTSLTIQCQVDSQVTMMFWYRQQPGQSLTLIATANQGSEATYESGFVIDKFPISRPNLTFSTLTVSNMSPEDSSIYLCSVSGGHTIYFGEGSWLTVV.

The rearrangement uses TRBV11-1 and TRBJ1-4; no clear D gene. This CDR3 is 13 amino acids long. The germline CDR1 and CDR2 sequences are SGHAT and FQDESV (reference sequence). V lost 2 bases and J 4 bases, leaving 5 bases between the germline ends. This CDR3 reads CASSLHINEKLFF. Written as DNA, the CDR3 is TGTGCCAGCAGCTTACACATTAATGAAAAACTGTTTTTT.

The chain combines TRBV5-1 with TRBJ2-7; 12 bases are a match to TRBD1. The CDR3 has 16 amino acids. Losses at the gene ends were 4 bases for V and 6 bases for J; bases not matched to a gene: 11. CDR1 is SGHRS, CDR2 YFSETQ, per germline. The CDR3 region has the DNA TGCGCCAGCAGCCTCGGGACAGGGGGCTGGGGTATCGAGCAGTACTTC. Its translation is CASSLGTGGWGIEQYF.

This rearrangement joins TRBV4-2 to TRBJ1-4, with 9 positions matching TRBD1. Germline V gene data show CDR1 as LGHNA and CDR2 as YNFKEQ. V shed 1 base, J shed 8 bases, and the junction held 8 bases outside the gene matches. This CDR3 has 16 residues. The DNA for the CDR3 is TGTGCCAGCAGCCAAGCGCGGACAGGGGAGGGGGAAAAACTGTTTTTT. Its translation is CASSQARTGEGEKLFF.

The chain carries TRBV19 and TRBJ2-7; the D gene is possibly TRBD2 (6 bases). The V end was cut by 3 bases, the J end by 6 bases, with 21 bases between. CDR1 and CDR2 (germline): LNHDA, SQIVND (reference sequence). The CDR3 is 16 amino acids. The CDR3 region has the DNA TGTGCCAGTAGTATTATTACTATCGGGAGTGAGTCCGAGCAGTACTTC. Amino acid sequence: CASSIITIGSESEQYF.

The chain has TRBV27 and TRBJ1-5; TRBD1 agrees at 8 bases. The V and J ends lost 2 bases and 4 bases, in that order; junction bases with no gene match: 4. This CDR3 is built from 15 residues. Looked up from germline, CDR1 is MNHEY and CDR2 is SMNVEV (reference sequence). CDR3 coding DNA: TGTGCCAGCAGTTTAGACAGGGGTCTAAATCAGCCCCAGCATTTT. Protein: CASSLDRGLNQPQHF.

V gene TRBV5-6 combines with J gene TRBJ1-6; D is ambiguous. The CDR3 consists of 13 residues. CDR1 is SGHDT, CDR2 YYEEEE, per germline. Between the trimmed V and J ends, which lost 1 base and 7 bases, there was a span of 6 bases. The CDR3 DNA sequence: TGTGCCAGCAGCTTGACCGGGAATTCACCCCTCCACTTT. Its translation: CASSLTGNSPLHF.

This chain uses TRBV19 with TRBJ1-1, with D hard to call. Germline V gene sequence: CDR1 LNHDA, CDR2 SQIVND (reference sequence). Trimming stripped 6 bases from V and 1 base from J, with 9 bases between. This CDR3 has 13 residues. The CDR3 protein is CASRRGKNTEAFF. The CDR3 nucleotides are TGTGCCAGTAGGAGAGGGAAGAACACTGAAGCTTTCTTT.

The J gene is TRBJ1-2, the V gene TRBV5-1; 9 bases are shared with TRBD1. The V and J ends lost 0 bases and 3 bases, in that order; junction bases with no gene match: 3. The CDR3 consists of 15 residues. Germline-derived CDR1 and CDR2 are SGHRS and YFSETQ. The CDR3: CASSLEQGADYGYTF. The CDR3 DNA sequence: TGCGCCAGCAGCTTGGAACAGGGGGCGGACTATGGCTACACCTTC.

For this clone: The junction differs from germline at one of its ends, possibly a read error. The genes are TRBV6-5 and TRBJ2-1; 10 bases align to TRBD2. The CDR3 contains 16 residues. Per the germline V gene, CDR1 is MNHEY and CDR2 is SVGAGI. The CDR3 loop reads CVSSSHGLAEGYEQFF. DNA of the CDR3: TGTGTCAGCAGTTCTCACGGACTAGCGGAAGGGTATGAGCAGTTCTTC.

This chain links TRBV7-9 with TRBJ2-5; no clear D. The CDR3 loop spans 11 amino acids. The V end lost 5 bases, the J end lost 4 bases, and 5 bases lay between the germline ends. The germline V gene has CDR1 SEHNR and CDR2 FQNEAQ (reference sequence). CDR3 nucleotide sequence: TGTGCCAGCAGCCCGGGAGAGACCCAGTACTTC. Translation gives CASSPGETQYF.

V and J are TRBV6-6 and TRBJ2-1; 10 bases match TRBD2. Germline lookup yields CDR1 MNHNY and CDR2 SVGAGI (reference sequence). There are 15 residues in the CDR3. With 1 base clipped from V and 6 bases from J, the junction kept 3 bases outside the gene matches. CDR3 loop: CASSYLAGGSNEQFF. CDR3 sequence (DNA): TGTGCCAGCAGTTACTTAGCGGGAGGCTCCAATGAGCAGTTCTTC.

In this sample, this clone turned up once. The rearrangement uses TRBV7-9 and TRBJ1-2; D not certain. This CDR3 contains 14 residues. V shed 1 base and J shed 4 bases, with 10 bases lying between them. Looked up from germline, CDR1 is SEHNR and CDR2 is FQNEAQ (reference sequence). The CDR3 loop is CASSLGADIYGYTF. The CDR3, as DNA: TGTGCCAGCAGCTTAGGGGCAGACATCTATGGCTACACCTTC.

The chain carries TRBV4-3 and TRBJ2-1, with TRBD1 matching 11 bases. Losses at the gene ends were 6 bases for V and 4 bases for J; bases not matched to a gene: 5. The CDR3 runs to 15 residues. Germline V CDR1 and CDR2: LGHNA, YSLEER. The CDR3 region is CASRLGTGGYNEQFF. The CDR3 DNA follows: TGCGCCAGCAGGCTCGGGACAGGGGGTTACAATGAGCAGTTCTTC.

This sequence joins TRBV18 and TRBJ2-5; TRBD2 agrees at 8 bases. Germline V CDR1 and CDR2: KGHSH, LQKENI. This CDR3 is 16 amino acids long. Losses at the gene ends were 2 bases for V and 1 base for J; bases not matched to a gene: 6. The CDR3 loop reads CASSPRPSGPQETQYF. The CDR3 DNA follows: TGTGCCAGCTCACCAAGGCCTAGCGGGCCCCAAGAGACCCAGTACTTC.

The chain combines TRBV30 with TRBJ2-1, with D tentatively TRBD2 (6 bases). Trimming shortened V by 0 bases and J by 2 bases, and 8 bases separated the two germline ends. The CDR3 is 14 amino acids. The germline CDR1 and CDR2 sequences are GTSNPN and SVGIG (reference sequence). CDR3 DNA: TGTGCCTGGAGTGTAGCGGGTACCTACAATGAGCAGTTCTTC. Its protein is CAWSVAGTYNEQFF.

The chain uses TRBV2 and TRBJ1-1; 8 nucleotides align to TRBD1. The CDR3 has 13 residues. CDR1 is SNHLY and CDR2 is FYNNEI in the germline V gene. V lost 6 bases to trimming and J lost 6 bases; unmatched junction nucleotides: 6. The CDR3 reads CASRTGATSEAFF. CDR3 bases: TGTGCCAGCAGGACAGGGGCAACTTCTGAAGCTTTCTTT.

The chain uses TRBV6-2 or TRBV6-3 and TRBJ2-7; D is perhaps TRBD1 (5 bases). This CDR3 spans 18 amino acids. Germline CDR1 and CDR2: MNHEY and SVGEGT. Trimming shortened V by 4 bases and J by 3 bases, and 25 bases separated the two germline ends. This CDR3 reads CASSSRPGAHFPSYEQYF. The CDR3 region has the DNA TGTGCCAGCAGTTCCAGACCTGGGGCACATTTCCCTAGCTACGAGCAGTACTTC.